This T cell receptor (beta chain) was identified in a study of cytomegalovirus exposure and HLA in healthy donors. Study-level background: From donors who were HLA-typed, an early data release held about 85 million unique TCRs.

With regard to this clone: Its target is unknown.

Study-wide points: Previous analysis showed most TCR beta V segments were productive about 87% or about 30% of the time. In a later analysis, across HLA loci, associated TCR counts were highest for DRB1, lowest for HLA-C. Some V segments could not be told apart, so they were left out, TRBV6-2 and TRBV6-3 among them.

PCR employed 60 Vbeta and 13 Jbeta primers. Sequenced by immunoSEQ multiplex PCR; TCRdb stores in-frame clones only, minus some. The sample includes 55,000 to 75,000 clones, less than 85% of them seen just once. Trimming left V 0 bases short and J 3 bases short, with 10 bases between. The CDR3 contains 15 residues. From germline, CDR1 is SGHNT and CDR2 YENEEA. The chain joins TRBV11-3 to TRBJ2-3; D is ambiguous. This receptor was obtained from a man aged 30 to 45 in good health and CMV-seropositive. The sequencing input was PBMCs. This CDR3 is CASSLDYSRTDTQYF. In nucleotides, the CDR3 is TGTGCCAGCAGCTTAGATTACTCGCGGACAGATACGCAGTATTTT.